The clone carrying this TCR beta chain showed up just a few times. The data stem from a study of blood T cells in healthy people across ages. Study details: With template switching, about one barcoded beta molecule was captured per two T cells.

A second about 7 to 12 cycle PCR used barcoded and J-beta primers. Template switching added a 12-random-nucleotide identifier to every cDNA molecule. Every sample returned 2.5 million or more CDR3-containing paired-end reads. Using its own MiXCR run on the 5' RACE reads, TCRdb lists one record per CDR3 protein. The sample contains some 1.4 million distinct CDR3 sequences, about 43% of which appear only once. V was pared by 4 bases and J by 3 bases, with 8 bases of the junction left unmatched. Germline values: CDR1 MNHNS, CDR2 SASEGT. The CDR3 extends over 15 amino acids. The receptor was derived from a young woman in good health. The specimen was blood. The rearrangement joins TRBV6-1 to TRBJ1-1, with TRBD1 matching 7 bases. The CDR3 DNA reads as TGTGCCAGCAGTGCCAGGACAGGAAGGGACACTGAAGCTTTCTTT. It is translated as CASSARTGRDTEAFF.